This TCR beta chain was identified during a study of cytomegalovirus exposure and HLA in healthy donors. As to this clone: The antigen is not known.

Primers for the PCR totalled 60 Vbeta and 13 Jbeta. Generated by immunoSEQ multiplex PCR, the TCRdb table keeps only in-frame clones and is missing some. Of about 100,000 clones in the sample, roughly 82% are singletons; the top ten hold 2% to 3%. Overall study findings and caveats: Researchers reportedly found TCR beta sequences accurately predicted most subjects' HLA-A and HLA-B alleles. Because they were indistinguishable, some V segments, including TRBV6-2 and TRBV6-3, were excluded. Evidence from a later analysis indicated that most CMV-associated TCR beta chains looked HLA-restricted. In a later analysis, common viral pathogens appeared linked to several of the most significant clusters.

Germline V gene data show CDR1 as LNHNV and CDR2 as YYDKDF (reference sequence). The CDR3 totals 14 residues. The junction had 4 bases not matched to a gene; V was cut back by 1 base and J by 4 bases. The receptor was isolated from a man younger than 45 in good health and CMV-seropositive. This chain links TRBV15 with TRBJ2-7; 7 nucleotides agree with TRBD1. Input material: PBMCs. Here the CDR3 reads CATSRGQGVYEQYF. The CDR3 nucleotides read TGTGCCACCAGCAGAGGCCAGGGGGTATACGAGCAGTACTTC.